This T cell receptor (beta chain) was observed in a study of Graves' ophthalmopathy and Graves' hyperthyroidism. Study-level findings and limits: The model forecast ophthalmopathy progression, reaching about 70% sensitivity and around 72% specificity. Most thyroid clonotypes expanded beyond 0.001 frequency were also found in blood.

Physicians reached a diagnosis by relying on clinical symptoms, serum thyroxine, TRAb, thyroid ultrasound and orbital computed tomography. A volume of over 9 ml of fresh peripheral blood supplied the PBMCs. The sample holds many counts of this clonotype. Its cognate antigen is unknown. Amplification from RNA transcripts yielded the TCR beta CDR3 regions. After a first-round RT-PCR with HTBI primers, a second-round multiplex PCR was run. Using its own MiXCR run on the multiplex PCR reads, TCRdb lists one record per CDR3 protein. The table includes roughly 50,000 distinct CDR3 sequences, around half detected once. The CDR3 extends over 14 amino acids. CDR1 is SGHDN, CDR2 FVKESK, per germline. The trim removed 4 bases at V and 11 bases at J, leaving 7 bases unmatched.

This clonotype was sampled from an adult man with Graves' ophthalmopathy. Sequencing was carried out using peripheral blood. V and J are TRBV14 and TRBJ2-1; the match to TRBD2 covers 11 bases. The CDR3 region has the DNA TGTGCCAGCAGCCCCCTGACTAGCGGGGTCCAGCAGTTCTTC. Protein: CASSPLTSGVQQFF.